The clone carrying this T cell receptor beta chain showed up just a few times. Its target is not known. 5'RACE with constant-segment primers yielded barcoded, UMI-tagged TCR alpha and TCR beta cDNA libraries. From the 5' RACE reads, TCRdb called clonotypes with MiXCR, one entry per CDR3 protein. In the table there are about 360,000 distinct CDR3 sequences, around an eighth of which are singletons. The CDR3 extends over 13 amino acids. Deletions cut 5 bases from V and 7 bases from J, with 11 bases between. Germline V lookup: CDR1 SEHNR, CDR2 FQNEAQ (reference sequence). The data were obtained in a study of T-cell memory formation after mild COVID-19. Study observations and caveats: While clones contracting from day 15 to 85 were balanced between CD4 and CD8, later expanders leaned CD4+. Contracting CD4+ clones were located mainly in CM and EM, and CD8+ clones in EMRA.

J is TRBJ2-2 and V is TRBV7-9; D is ambiguous. The specimen was PBMCs or a T cell subset sorted from them (not recorded which). This TCR was recovered from a man aged 18-30 years who had mild COVID-19 (a few samples of this study predate the infection). Cell type and time point are not known. The CDR3 spells CASSLGWNGELFF. CDR3 DNA: TGTGCCAGCAGCCTAGGCTGGAACGGGGAGCTGTTTTTT.